Listed below are T cell receptor beta chains from one sample, sequenced in a study of OX40 agonist ivuxolimab in advanced cancers. Clones were read by immunoSEQ multiplex PCR, and TCRdb kept only the in-frame ones, dropping some. The sample has over 30,000 clones; over 80% are singletons. The sample consisted of CD4+ or CD8+ T cells sorted from blood, taken in a trial of the OX40 agonist ivuxolimab. These receptors were obtained from an adult with an advanced solid tumor such as melanoma, head and neck, liver or kidney cancer. Each CDR3 is given with its conserved first and last residue. D genes are given only for firm matches. Clone size is stated in some rows and not others, as once, few, many or a class when expanded.

j_gene,v_gene,abundance,len,d_gene,CDR3aa,CDR3nt
TRBJ1-1,TRBV6-4,medium-sized,13,.,CASSPQANTEAFF,TGTGCCAGCAGCCCACAGGCGAACACTGAAGCTTTCTTT
TRBJ1-5,TRBV7-9,.,13,.,CASSLNSNQPQHF,TGTGCCAGCAGCTTAAATAGCAATCAGCCCCAGCATTTT
TRBJ2-3,TRBV9,.,13,TRBD2,CASRGRGADTQYF,TGTGCCAGCAGGGGGCGGGGGGCGGATACGCAGTATTTT
TRBJ2-7,TRBV6-4,.,14,.,CASSDSMGMGVQYF,TGTGCCAGCAGTGACTCGATGGGGATGGGGGTGCAGTACTTC
TRBJ2-5,TRBV28,.,16,TRBD2,CASSLASGGIEETQYF,TGTGCCAGCAGTTTAGCTAGCGGGGGAATTGAAGAGACCCAGTACTTC
TRBJ1-3,TRBV29-1,few,14,.,CSVIQPHSGNTIYF,TGCAGCGTTATTCAGCCTCACTCTGGAAACACCATATATTTT
TRBJ2-2,TRBV7-7,.,15,.,CASRPFPKGTGELFF,TGTGCTAGCAGGCCCTTTCCCAAGGGCACCGGGGAGCTGTTTTTT
TRBJ2-7,TRBV7-8,.,15,.,CASSLARGVAYEQYF,TGTGCCAGCAGCTTAGCCAGGGGAGTCGCGTACGAGCAGTATTTC
TRBJ2-1,TRBV5-4,.,14,.,CASSSSTGLGEQFF,TGTGCCAGCAGCTCAAGTACAGGGCTGGGTGAGCAGTTCTTC
TRBJ2-7,TRBV30,.,15,.,CAWSVFAGKSYEQYF,TGTGCCTGGAGTGTATTCGCAGGCAAGAGCTACGAGCAGTACTTC
TRBJ1-3,TRBV7-2,.,16,TRBD1,CASSLRGQGDGNTIYF,TGTGCCAGCAGCTTACGGGGACAGGGGGACGGAAACACCATATATTTT
TRBJ2-2,TRBV6-1,few,14,.,CASIRSVDTGELFF,TGTGCCAGCATAAGGTCGGTGGACACCGGGGAGCTGTTTTTT
TRBJ1-2,TRBV14,few,15,.,CASSQDNGVVHGYTF,TGTGCCAGCAGCCAAGATAACGGGGTGGTGCATGGCTACACCTTC
TRBJ2-7,TRBV6-1,.,15,TRBD2,CASSEEISGALEQYF,TGTGCCAGCAGTGAAGAGATTAGCGGGGCTCTCGAGCAGTACTTC
TRBJ2-1,TRBV5-6,.,14,.,CASSWEQVNNEQFF,TGTGCCAGCAGTTGGGAACAGGTCAACAATGAGCAGTTCTTC
TRBJ2-2,TRBV4-2,.,13,.,CASSPVGGGELFF,TGTGCCAGCAGCCCGGTCGGAGGCGGGGAGCTGTTTTTT
TRBJ2-7,TRBV4-2,.,12,.,CASGGASYEQYF,TGTGCCAGCGGGGGGGCTTCCTACGAGCAGTACTTC
TRBJ2-6,TRBV9,.,20,TRBD1,CASSVDRTGFKGAGANVLTF,TGTGCCAGCAGCGTAGACAGGACAGGGTTTAAAGGGGCTGGGGCCAACGTCCTGACTTTC
TRBJ2-7,TRBV28,.,11,.,CASSPLYEQYF,TGTGCCAGCAGTCCCCTCTACGAGCAGTACTTC
TRBJ1-2,TRBV7-8,.,15,.,CASSPSVEPNYGYTF,TGTGCCAGCAGCCCCAGTGTTGAGCCCAACTATGGCTACACCTTC
TRBJ1-6,TRBV27,.,17,TRBD1,CASSSSRQGQYLSPLHF,TGTGCCAGCAGCTCCTCTAGACAGGGCCAATATCTTTCACCCCTCCACTTT
TRBJ1-1,TRBV30,.,13,.,CAWSPGVNTEAFF,TGTGCCTGGAGTCCAGGGGTGAACACTGAAGCTTTCTTT
TRBJ2-5,TRBV27,.,11,.,CASSFLGTQYF,TGTGCCAGCAGTTTTTTAGGGACCCAGTACTTC
TRBJ1-1,TRBV9,few,14,.,CASSARQLNTEAFF,TGTGCCAGCAGCGCCCGACAGCTGAACACTGAAGCTTTCTTT
TRBJ2-7,TRBV27,once,14,.,CASSFSSLAYEQYF,TGTGCCAGCAGTTTTAGCAGTTTGGCCTACGAGCAGTACTTC
TRBJ2-7,TRBV6-5,.,14,TRBD1,CASRGTGGFYEQYF,TGTGCCAGCAGGGGGACAGGGGGGTTCTACGAGCAGTACTTC
TRBJ1-4,TRBV7-8,few,13,.,CASSPDSNEKLFF,TGTGCCAGCAGCCCAGACAGTAATGAAAAACTGTTTTTT
TRBJ2-1,TRBV29-1,.,13,TRBD2,CSVQGGRYNEQFF,TGCAGCGTTCAGGGAGGGAGGTACAATGAGCAGTTCTTC
TRBJ1-1,TRBV5-1,.,14,.,CASSLGGGYTEAFF,TGCGCCAGCAGCTTAGGCGGGGGGTACACTGAAGCTTTCTTT
TRBJ2-5,TRBV5-1,.,15,.,CASSLGWQDQETQYF,TGCGCCAGCAGCTTGGGGTGGCAGGACCAAGAGACCCAGTACTTC
TRBJ2-1,TRBV29-1,.,13,.,CSAEGTGTKEQFF,TGCAGCGCTGAGGGGACCGGAACGAAGGAGCAGTTCTTC
TRBJ1-5,TRBV30,.,13,.,CAWSVWGNQPQHF,TGTGCCTGGAGTGTATGGGGCAATCAGCCCCAGCATTTT
TRBJ1-6,TRBV19,.,14,.,CASSLGGGNSPLHF,TGTGCCAGTAGTCTGGGAGGGGGAAATTCACCCCTCCACTTT
TRBJ2-7,TRBV27,.,13,.,CASKGWQSYEQYF,TGTGCCAGCAAAGGTTGGCAGTCCTACGAGCAGTACTTC
TRBJ2-1,TRBV10-3,.,12,.,CAIGGSGGEQFF,TGTGCCATAGGAGGGTCGGGTGGTGAGCAGTTCTTC
TRBJ2-1,TRBV14,.,12,.,CASSPYYNEQFF,TGTGCCAGCAGCCCGTATTACAATGAGCAGTTCTTC
TRBJ1-3,TRBV19,.,12,.,CASSPDGNTIYF,TGTGCCAGTAGTCCCGATGGAAACACCATATATTTT
TRBJ2-2,TRBV5-1,.,15,TRBD2,CASSLDGGAVGELFF,TGCGCCAGCAGCTTGGACGGGGGGGCCGTCGGGGAGCTGTTTTTT
TRBJ1-1,TRBV19,.,13,.,CASSFRDNTEAFF,TGTGCCAGTAGTTTCCGGGACAACACTGAAGCTTTCTTT